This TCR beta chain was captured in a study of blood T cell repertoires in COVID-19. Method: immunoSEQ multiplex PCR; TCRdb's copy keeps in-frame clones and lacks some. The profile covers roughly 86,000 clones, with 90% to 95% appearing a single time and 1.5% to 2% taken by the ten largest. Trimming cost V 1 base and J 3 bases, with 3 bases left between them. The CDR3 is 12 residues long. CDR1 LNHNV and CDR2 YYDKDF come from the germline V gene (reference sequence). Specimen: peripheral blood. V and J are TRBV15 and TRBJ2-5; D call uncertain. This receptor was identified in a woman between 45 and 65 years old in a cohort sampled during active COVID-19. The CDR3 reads CATSRVEETQYF. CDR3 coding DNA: TGTGCCACCAGCAGAGTAGAAGAGACCCAGTACTTC.